These T cell receptor beta chains were read from a single sample in a study of T-cell reconstitution after alpha-beta-depleted transplantation in children. One entry per CDR3 protein results from TCRdb running MiXCR on the PCR reads. The sample shows hundreds of thousands of distinct CDR3 sequences, approximately 32% of them seen only once. The sequencing here drew on PBMCs from the stem cell graft donor, taken from the stem cell graft. The receptors were gathered from a human donor who donated a stem cell graft to a child with aplastic anemia. CDR3s include the opening cysteine and the closing phenylalanine or tryptophan. The order of the fields is CDR3 protein, CDR3 DNA, J gene, V gene, D gene, clone size. The D gene is left open where the match is weak. Clone size is not always given. Where it is, it says once, few, many or a class for expanded clones.

cdr3_aa: CASRLRDLAVQETQYF
cdr3_nt: TGTGCCAGCAGACTACGGGATTTAGCGGTCCAAGAGACCCAGTACTTC
j_call: TRBJ2-5
v_call: TRBV6-2/TRBV6-3
d_call: NA
clone_size: NA

cdr3_aa: CASSRSTGTEAFF
cdr3_nt: TGTGCCAGCAGCCGATCGACAGGCACTGAAGCTTTCTTT
j_call: TRBJ1-1
v_call: TRBV11-2
d_call: NA
clone_size: NA

cdr3_aa: CASRLSSYEQYF
cdr3_nt: TGTGCCAGCAGATTAAGCTCCTACGAGCAGTACTTC
j_call: TRBJ2-7
v_call: TRBV28
d_call: NA
clone_size: few

cdr3_aa: CASSQGAVGGLNEKLFF
cdr3_nt: TGCGCCAGCAGCCAAGGGGCTGTGGGGGGACTTAATGAAAAACTGTTTTTT
j_call: TRBJ1-4
v_call: TRBV4-3
d_call: NA
clone_size: NA

cdr3_aa: CASSSLTGTSPLHF
cdr3_nt: TGTGCCAGCAGCTCGCTCACAGGGACCTCACCCCTCCACTTT
j_call: TRBJ1-6
v_call: TRBV7-2
d_call: NA
clone_size: few

cdr3_aa: CASSLVGGDDLKTQYF
cdr3_nt: TGCGCCAGCAGCTTGGTAGGGGGGGATGATTTGAAGACCCAGTACTTC
j_call: TRBJ2-5
v_call: TRBV5-1
d_call: NA
clone_size: NA

cdr3_aa: CASSPTGAGTDTQYF
cdr3_nt: TGTGCCAGTAGTCCGACAGGGGCAGGCACAGATACGCAGTATTTT
j_call: TRBJ2-3
v_call: TRBV19
d_call: TRBD1
clone_size: few

cdr3_aa: CASRPWGEKAEQYF
cdr3_nt: TGTGCCAGCAGACCGTGGGGGGAGAAGGCCGAGCAGTACTTC
j_call: TRBJ2-7
v_call: TRBV6-1
d_call: NA
clone_size: NA

cdr3_aa: CASGSGLYNEQFF
cdr3_nt: TGTGCCAGCGGCTCGGGGCTTTACAATGAGCAGTTCTTC
j_call: TRBJ2-1
v_call: TRBV27
d_call: NA
clone_size: NA

cdr3_aa: CASRSPGQVRGGELFF
cdr3_nt: TGTGCCAGCAGATCTCCGGGACAGGTCAGGGGCGGGGAGCTGTTTTTT
j_call: TRBJ2-2
v_call: TRBV6-1
d_call: TRBD1
clone_size: NA

cdr3_aa: CASSFGTGSYEQYF
cdr3_nt: TGTGCCAGCAGTTTTGGGACCGGTTCCTACGAGCAGTACTTC
j_call: TRBJ2-7
v_call: TRBV27
d_call: NA
clone_size: many

cdr3_aa: CASRLELEAFF
cdr3_nt: TGTGCCAGCAGGCTAGAGCTTGAAGCTTTCTTT
j_call: TRBJ1-1
v_call: TRBV28
d_call: NA
clone_size: NA

cdr3_aa: CSASLTRFSETQYF
cdr3_nt: TGCAGTGCTAGTCTGACTAGATTCTCAGAGACCCAGTACTTC
j_call: TRBJ2-5
v_call: TRBV20-1
d_call: NA
clone_size: NA

cdr3_aa: CASSVQGPTDTQYF
cdr3_nt: TGTGCCAGTAGCGTACAGGGTCCCACAGATACGCAGTATTTT
j_call: TRBJ2-3
v_call: TRBV19
d_call: NA
clone_size: NA

cdr3_aa: CASRQQGSPYNEQFF
cdr3_nt: TGTGCCAGCAGACAACAGGGTTCGCCCTACAATGAGCAGTTCTTC
j_call: TRBJ2-1
v_call: TRBV7-9
d_call: NA
clone_size: few

cdr3_aa: CASSPRRGERDEQFF
cdr3_nt: TGTGCCAGCTCACCGCGACGGGGCGAGAGGGATGAGCAGTTCTTC
j_call: TRBJ2-1
v_call: TRBV18
d_call: NA
clone_size: few

cdr3_aa: CAISTGFSTDTQYF
cdr3_nt: TGTGCCATCTCGACAGGGTTTAGCACAGATACGCAGTATTTT
j_call: TRBJ2-3
v_call: TRBV7-9
d_call: TRBD1
clone_size: NA